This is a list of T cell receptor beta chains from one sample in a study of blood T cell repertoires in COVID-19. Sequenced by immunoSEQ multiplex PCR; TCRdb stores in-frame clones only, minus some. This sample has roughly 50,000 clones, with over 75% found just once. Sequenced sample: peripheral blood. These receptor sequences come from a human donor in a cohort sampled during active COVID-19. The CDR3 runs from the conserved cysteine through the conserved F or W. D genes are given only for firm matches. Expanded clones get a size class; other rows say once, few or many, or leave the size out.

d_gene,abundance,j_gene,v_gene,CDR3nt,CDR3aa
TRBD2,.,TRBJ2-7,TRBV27,TGTGCCAGCAGTTTAGGACTAGCGGGAAGTGAGCAGTACTTC,CASSLGLAGSEQYF
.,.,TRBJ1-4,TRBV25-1,TGTGCCTCCGACAGCCCCGATGGGGAAAAACTGTTTTTT,CASDSPDGEKLFF
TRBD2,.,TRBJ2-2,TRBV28,TGTGCCAGCAGTTTGGGACTAGCGGGAGTCTTGGGAACCGGGGAGCTGTTTTTT,CASSLGLAGVLGTGELFF
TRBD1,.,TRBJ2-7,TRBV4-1,TGCGCCAGCAGCCTCAAATCCCCTATAGGACAGGGTGTAGGCTACGAGCAGTACTTC,CASSLKSPIGQGVGYEQYF
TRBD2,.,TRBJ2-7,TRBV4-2,TGTGCCAGCAGCCAAGTCAGGGCACTAGCGGGAGGTTACGAGCAGTACTTC,CASSQVRALAGGYEQYF
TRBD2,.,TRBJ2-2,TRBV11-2,TGTGCCAGCAGCCGGACTAGCGGAACCGGGGAGCTGTTTTTT,CASSRTSGTGELFF
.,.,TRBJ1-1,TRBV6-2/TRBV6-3,TGTGCCAGCAGTTACTCGAAATATGAGGAGTCTCCTTTGAACACTGAAGCTTTCTTT,CASSYSKYEESPLNTEAFF
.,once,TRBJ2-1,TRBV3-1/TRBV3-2,TGTGCCAGCAGCCCCCGACTATCGGTGCATGAGCAGTTCTTC,CASSPRLSVHEQFF
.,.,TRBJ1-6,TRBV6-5,TGTGCCAGCCTCAGGGAATATAATTCACCCCTCCACTTT,CASLREYNSPLHF
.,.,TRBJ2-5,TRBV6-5,TGTGCCAGCAGAGTTCAGTTGCAAGAGACCCAGTACTTC,CASRVQLQETQYF
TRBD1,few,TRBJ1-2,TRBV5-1,TGCGCCAGCAGCTTGGCTACCGACAGGGGTGATGGCTACACCTTC,CASSLATDRGDGYTF
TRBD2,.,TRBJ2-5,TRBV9,TGTGCCAGCAGCGGAATAGCGGGAGAAGAGACCCAGTACTTC,CASSGIAGEETQYF
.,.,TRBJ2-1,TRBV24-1,TGTGCCACCAGTGGCCTGACTGGGAGCTCCTACAATGAGCAGTTCTTC,CATSGLTGSSYNEQFF
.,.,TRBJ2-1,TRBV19,TGTGCCAGTAGTATAGCGGGGGTGCTTATCGGGTCCAATGAGCAGTTCTTC,CASSIAGVLIGSNEQFF
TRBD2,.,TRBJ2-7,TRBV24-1,TGTGCCACCAGTGACAGGCTAGCGGGCTACGAGCAGTACTTC,CATSDRLAGYEQYF
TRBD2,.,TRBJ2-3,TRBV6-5,TGTGCCAGCAAAGGGGGACTAGCGGGAGGTACGCAGTATTTT,CASKGGLAGGTQYF
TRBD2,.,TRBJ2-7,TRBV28,TGTGCCAGCAGTTTAAGTGCCGGGACTATCAACTACGAGCAGTACTTC,CASSLSAGTINYEQYF
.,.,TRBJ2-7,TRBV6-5,TGTGCCAGCAGCCGTGGAGGGATCTACGAGCAGTACTTC,CASSRGGIYEQYF
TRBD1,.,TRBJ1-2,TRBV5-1,TGCGCCAGCAGCGACGACAGGGCCGGAGGCTACACCTTC,CASSDDRAGGYTF
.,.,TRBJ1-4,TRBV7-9,TGTGCCAGCAGCTTACTCGAGGCAAGACTTCACGAAAAACTGTTTTTT,CASSLLEARLHEKLFF
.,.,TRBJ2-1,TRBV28,TGTGCCAGCAGTGTTTTTAACAATGAGCAGTTCTTC,CASSVFNNEQFF
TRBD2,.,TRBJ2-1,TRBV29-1,TGCAGCGTTCGGACTAGCGGGAGGGGCGTCTACGGGGCCCCTTACAATGAGCAGTTCTTC,CSVRTSGRGVYGAPYNEQFF
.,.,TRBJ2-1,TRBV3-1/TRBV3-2,TGTGCCAGCAGCCAAGCGGGTGACAATGAGCAGTTCTTC,CASSQAGDNEQFF
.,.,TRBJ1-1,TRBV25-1,TGTGCCAGCAGTGACTCCCGGGGGGGGGACACTGAAGCTTTCTTT,CASSDSRGGDTEAFF
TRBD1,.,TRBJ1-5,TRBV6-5,TGTGCCAGCAGCGGACAGGGATTACAGCCCCAGCATTTT,CASSGQGLQPQHF
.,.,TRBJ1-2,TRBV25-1,TGTGCCAGCAGTAACAGCCTTAACTATGGCTACACCTTC,CASSNSLNYGYTF
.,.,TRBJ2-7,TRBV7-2,TGTGCCAGCAGCGGGGGGGGCCTGTCCTACGAGCAGTACTTC,CASSGGGLSYEQYF
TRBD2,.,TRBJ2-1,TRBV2,TGTGCCAGCAGGCGATATAGCGGGAGGGCCTATGGTGGGGCAATTGAGCAGTTCTTC,CASRRYSGRAYGGAIEQFF
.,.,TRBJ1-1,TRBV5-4,TGTGCCAGCAGCTTGGGGGGCCGGCGGACGGAAACTGAAGCTTTCTTT,CASSLGGRRTETEAFF
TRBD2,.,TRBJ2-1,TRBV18,TGTGCCAGCTCACCTAGAACCGGGACTAGTACCTACAATGAGCAGTTCTTC,CASSPRTGTSTYNEQFF
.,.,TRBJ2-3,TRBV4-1,TGCGCCAGCAGCCTTCTAGGGGCTAGAGATACGCAGTATTTT,CASSLLGARDTQYF
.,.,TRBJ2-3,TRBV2,TGTGCCAGCAAACAGGGCGAGGACACAGATACGCAGTATTTT,CASKQGEDTDTQYF
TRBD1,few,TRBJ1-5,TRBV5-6,TGTGCCAGCAGCGCCTCGGGACAGTTGTATCAGCCCCAGCATTTT,CASSASGQLYQPQHF
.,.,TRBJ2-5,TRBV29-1,TGCAGCGTTGGACAGGAACAAGAGACCCAGTACTTC,CSVGQEQETQYF
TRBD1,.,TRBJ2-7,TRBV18,TGTGCCAGCTCATCCCGACAGGGGGGGTACGAGCAGTACTTC,CASSSRQGGYEQYF
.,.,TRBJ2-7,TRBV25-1,TGTGCCAGCAGTGGCCCCCGGGACACGAGCTCCTACGAGCAGTACTTC,CASSGPRDTSSYEQYF
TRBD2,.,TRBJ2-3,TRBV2,TGTGCCAGCATGGGGTTACTAGCGCGCACAGATACGCAGTATTTT,CASMGLLARTDTQYF
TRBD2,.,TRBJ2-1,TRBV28,TGTGCCAGCAGTTTGGCCTGGCTAGCGGGCCTATCCTACAATGAGCAGTTCTTC,CASSLAWLAGLSYNEQFF
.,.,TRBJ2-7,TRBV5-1,TGCGCCAGCAGCTTGGGACCTAGCGCACCCTACGAGCAGTACTTC,CASSLGPSAPYEQYF
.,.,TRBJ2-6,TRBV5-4,TGTGCCAGCAGCTTGGATCTAGACCCTGGGGCCAACGTCCTGACTTTC,CASSLDLDPGANVLTF
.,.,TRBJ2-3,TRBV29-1,TGCAGCGTTGATGAGGACTCCACAGATACGCAGTATTTT,CSVDEDSTDTQYF
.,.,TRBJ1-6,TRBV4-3,TGCGCCAGCAGCCAAACGGACACTTATTCACCCCTCCACTTT,CASSQTDTYSPLHF
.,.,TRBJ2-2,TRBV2,TGTGCCAGCAGCGCCTTGGCAGACACCGGGGAGCTGTTTTTT,CASSALADTGELFF
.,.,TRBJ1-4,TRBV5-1,TGCGCCAGCAGCTCTCCTTCCCTATTGCAATTACAGGTACCTGCGGCAACTAATGAAAAACTGTTTTTT,CASSSPSLLQLQVPAATNEKLFF
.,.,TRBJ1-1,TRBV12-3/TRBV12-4,TGTGCCAGCAGGTCTCGTGTATCAGCTTTCTTT,CASRSRVSAFF
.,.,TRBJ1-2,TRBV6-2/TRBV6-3,TGTGCCAGCAGTTTAAGTAGGGGCTCGGATGGCTACACCTTC,CASSLSRGSDGYTF
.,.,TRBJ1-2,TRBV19,TGTGCCAGTAGGGGAGGGGCCCCCGCCACTAACTATGGCTACACCTTC,CASRGGAPATNYGYTF
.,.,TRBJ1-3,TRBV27,TGTGCCAGCAGTCTAGCCGCGGTCCCCACCATATATTTT,CASSLAAVPTIYF
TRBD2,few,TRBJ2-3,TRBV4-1,TGCGCCAGCAGCCAAGATCTAGGGCTAGCGGGAGGTCGAGATACGCAGTATTTT,CASSQDLGLAGGRDTQYF
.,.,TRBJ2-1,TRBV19,TGTGCCAGTAGTCCGGCTAGCGAGCGTCCCGACTACAATGAGCAGTTCTTC,CASSPASERPDYNEQFF
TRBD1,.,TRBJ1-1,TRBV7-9,TGTGCCAGCACCCTGCAGGGGGCGAACACTGAAGCTTTCTTT,CASTLQGANTEAFF
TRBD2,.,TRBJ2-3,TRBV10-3,TGTGCCATCAGTGAGGTCAGGCTAGCGGGAGGCTTGGGGGCCGGAGATACGCAGTATTTT,CAISEVRLAGGLGAGDTQYF
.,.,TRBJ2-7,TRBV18,TGTGCCAGCTCAATATCGGGACGGGAGCTGGGGGAGCAGTACTTC,CASSISGRELGEQYF